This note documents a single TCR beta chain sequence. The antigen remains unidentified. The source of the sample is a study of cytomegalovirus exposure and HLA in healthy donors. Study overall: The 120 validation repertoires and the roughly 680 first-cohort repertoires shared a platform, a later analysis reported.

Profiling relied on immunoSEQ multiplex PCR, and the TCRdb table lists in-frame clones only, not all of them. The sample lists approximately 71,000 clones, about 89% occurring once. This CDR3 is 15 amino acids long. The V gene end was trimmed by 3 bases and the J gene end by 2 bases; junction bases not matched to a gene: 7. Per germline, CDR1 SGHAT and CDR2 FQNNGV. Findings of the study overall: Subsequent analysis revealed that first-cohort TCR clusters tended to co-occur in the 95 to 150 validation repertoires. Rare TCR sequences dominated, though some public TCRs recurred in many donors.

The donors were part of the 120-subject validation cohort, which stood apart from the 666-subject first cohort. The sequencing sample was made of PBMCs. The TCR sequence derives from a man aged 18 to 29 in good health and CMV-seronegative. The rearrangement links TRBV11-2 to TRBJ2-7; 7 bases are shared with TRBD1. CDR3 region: CASSLLRDRPYEQYF. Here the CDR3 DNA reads TGTGCCAGCAGCTTGCTCCGGGACAGACCCTACGAGCAGTACTTC.